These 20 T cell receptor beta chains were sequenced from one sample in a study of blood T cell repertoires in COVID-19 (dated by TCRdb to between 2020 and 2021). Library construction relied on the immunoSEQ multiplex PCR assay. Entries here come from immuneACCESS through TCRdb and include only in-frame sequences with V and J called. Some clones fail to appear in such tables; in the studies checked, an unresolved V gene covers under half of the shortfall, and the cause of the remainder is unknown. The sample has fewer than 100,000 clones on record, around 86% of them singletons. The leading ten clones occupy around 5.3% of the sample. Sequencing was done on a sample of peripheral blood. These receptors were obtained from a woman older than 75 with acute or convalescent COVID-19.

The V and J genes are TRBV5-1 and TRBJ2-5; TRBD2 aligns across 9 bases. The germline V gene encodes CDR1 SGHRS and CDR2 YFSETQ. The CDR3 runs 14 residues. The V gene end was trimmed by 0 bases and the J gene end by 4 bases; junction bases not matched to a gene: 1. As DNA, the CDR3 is TGCGCCAGCAGCTTGGCTAGCGGGACAGAGACCCAGTACTTC. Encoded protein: CASSLASGTETQYF.

This CDR3 reads CASSLRDSYEKLFF. The CDR3 coding sequence is TGTGCCAGCAGCTTACGGGACAGCTATGAAAAACTGTTTTTT. The rearrangement uses TRBV5-6 and TRBJ1-4; 7 bases are a match to TRBD1. Germline CDR1 is SGHDT and CDR2 is YYEEEE. The CDR3 has 14 residues. V trimming: 2 bases; J trimming: 6 bases; junction bases outside the gene matches: 4.

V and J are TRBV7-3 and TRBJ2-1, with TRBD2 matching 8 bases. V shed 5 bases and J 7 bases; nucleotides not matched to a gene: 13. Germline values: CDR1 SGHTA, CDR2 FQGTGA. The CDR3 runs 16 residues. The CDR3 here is CASSPTPGLVSNEQFF. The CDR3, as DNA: TGTGCCAGCAGCCCCACACCGGGACTAGTATCAAATGAGCAGTTCTTC.

CDR3 region: CAWSVGTGEKLFF. CDR3 bases: TGTGCCTGGAGTGTAGGGACAGGGGAAAAACTGTTTTTT. The V and J genes are TRBV30 and TRBJ1-4; 9 bases line up with TRBD1. Per germline, CDR1 GTSNPN and CDR2 SVGIG (reference sequence). CDR3 length equals 13 residues. The trim removed 0 bases at V and 8 bases at J, leaving 1 base unmatched.

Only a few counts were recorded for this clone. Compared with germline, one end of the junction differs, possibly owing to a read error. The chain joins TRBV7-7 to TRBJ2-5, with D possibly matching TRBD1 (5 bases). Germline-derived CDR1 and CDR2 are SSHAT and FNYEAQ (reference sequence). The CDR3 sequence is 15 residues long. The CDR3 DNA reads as TGTGCTAGCAGCTTAGGCGGCAGGGAAAAAGAGACCCAGTACTTC. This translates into CASSLGGREKETQYF. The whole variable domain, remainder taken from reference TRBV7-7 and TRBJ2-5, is GAGVSQSPRYKVTKRGQDVTLRCDPISSHATLYWYQQALGQGPEFLTYFNYEAQPDKSGLPSDRFSAERPEGSISTLTIQRTEQRDSAMYRCASSLGGREKETQYFGPGTRLLVL.

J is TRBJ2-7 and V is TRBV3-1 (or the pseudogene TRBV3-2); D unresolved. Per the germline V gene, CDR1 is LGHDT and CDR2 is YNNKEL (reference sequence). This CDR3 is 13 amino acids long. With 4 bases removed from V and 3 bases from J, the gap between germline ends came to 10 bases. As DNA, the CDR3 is TGTGCCAGCAGCCTGTACGGAGACTACGAGCAGTACTTC. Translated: CASSLYGDYEQYF.

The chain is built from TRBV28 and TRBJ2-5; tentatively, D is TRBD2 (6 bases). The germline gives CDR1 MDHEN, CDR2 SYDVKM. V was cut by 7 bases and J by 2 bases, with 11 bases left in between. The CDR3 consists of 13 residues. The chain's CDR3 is CASTTGLQETQYF. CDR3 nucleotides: TGTGCCAGCACTACGGGACTTCAAGAGACCCAGTACTTC.

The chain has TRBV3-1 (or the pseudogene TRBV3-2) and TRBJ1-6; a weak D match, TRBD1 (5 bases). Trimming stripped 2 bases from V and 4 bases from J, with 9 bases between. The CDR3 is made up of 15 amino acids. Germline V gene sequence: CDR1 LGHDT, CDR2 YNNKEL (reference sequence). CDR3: CASSQKAGYNSPLHF. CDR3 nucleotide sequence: TGTGCCAGCAGCCAAAAGGCAGGGTATAATTCACCCCTCCACTTT.

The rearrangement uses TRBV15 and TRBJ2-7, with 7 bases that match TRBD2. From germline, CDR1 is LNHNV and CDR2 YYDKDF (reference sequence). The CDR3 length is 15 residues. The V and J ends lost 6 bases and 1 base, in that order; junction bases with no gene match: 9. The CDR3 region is CATRAGLAESYEQYF. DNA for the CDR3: TGTGCCACCAGAGCGGGGCTAGCGGAATCCTACGAGCAGTACTTC.

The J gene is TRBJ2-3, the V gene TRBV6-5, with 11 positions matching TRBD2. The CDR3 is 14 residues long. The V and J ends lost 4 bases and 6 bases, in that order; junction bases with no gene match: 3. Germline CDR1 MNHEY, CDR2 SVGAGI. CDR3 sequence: CASSLAGGLDTQYF. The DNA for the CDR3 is TGTGCCAGCAGTTTAGCGGGAGGGCTGGATACGCAGTATTTT.

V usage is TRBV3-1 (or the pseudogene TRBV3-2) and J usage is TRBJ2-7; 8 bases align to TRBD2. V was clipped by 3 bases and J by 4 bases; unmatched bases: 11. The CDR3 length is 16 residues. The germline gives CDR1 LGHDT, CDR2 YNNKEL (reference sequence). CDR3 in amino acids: CASSHRGSGRWYEQYF. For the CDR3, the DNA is TGTGCCAGCAGCCACCGAGGGAGCGGGAGATGGTACGAGCAGTACTTC.

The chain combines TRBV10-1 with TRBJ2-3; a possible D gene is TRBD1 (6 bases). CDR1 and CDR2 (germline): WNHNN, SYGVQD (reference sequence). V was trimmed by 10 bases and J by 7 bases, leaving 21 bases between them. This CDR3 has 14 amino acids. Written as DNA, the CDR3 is TGCGCCACCCTGACAGGACTTACGGGGAATACGCAGTATTTT. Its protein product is CATLTGLTGNTQYF.

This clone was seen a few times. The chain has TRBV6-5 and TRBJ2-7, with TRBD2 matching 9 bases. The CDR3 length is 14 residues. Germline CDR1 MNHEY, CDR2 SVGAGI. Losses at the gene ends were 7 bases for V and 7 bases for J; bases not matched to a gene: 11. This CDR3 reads CASKASGAPREQYF. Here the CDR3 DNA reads TGTGCCAGCAAGGCTAGCGGGGCCCCTAGGGAGCAGTACTTC.

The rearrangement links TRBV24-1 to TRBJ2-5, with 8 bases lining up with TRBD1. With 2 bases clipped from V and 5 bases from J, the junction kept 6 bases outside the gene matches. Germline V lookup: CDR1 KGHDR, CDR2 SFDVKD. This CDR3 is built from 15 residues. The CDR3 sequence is CATSDSRQGTETQYF. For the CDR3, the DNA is TGTGCCACCAGTGATTCCAGACAGGGGACGGAGACCCAGTACTTC.

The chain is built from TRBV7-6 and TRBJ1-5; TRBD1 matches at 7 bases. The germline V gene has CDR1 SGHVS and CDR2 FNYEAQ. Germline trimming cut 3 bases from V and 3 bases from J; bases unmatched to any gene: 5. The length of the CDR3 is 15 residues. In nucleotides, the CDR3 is TGTGCCAGCAGCTTGTACAGGGGCAACAATCAGCCCCAGCATTTT. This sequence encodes CASSLYRGNNQPQHF.

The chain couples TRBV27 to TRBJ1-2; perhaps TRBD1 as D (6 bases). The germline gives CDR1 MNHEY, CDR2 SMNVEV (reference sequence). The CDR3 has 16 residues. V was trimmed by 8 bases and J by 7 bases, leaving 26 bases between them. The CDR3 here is CASGSLSSGVIGGYTF. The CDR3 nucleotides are TGTGCCAGCGGATCCTTATCCTCAGGGGTGATAGGTGGCTACACCTTC.

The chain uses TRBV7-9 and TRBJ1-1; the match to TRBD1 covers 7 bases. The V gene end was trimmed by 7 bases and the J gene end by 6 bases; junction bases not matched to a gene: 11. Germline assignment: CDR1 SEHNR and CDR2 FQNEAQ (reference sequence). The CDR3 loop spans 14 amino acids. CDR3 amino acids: CASNNIRTGAEAFF. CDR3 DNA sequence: TGTGCCAGCAACAACATTAGAACAGGGGCTGAAGCTTTCTTT.

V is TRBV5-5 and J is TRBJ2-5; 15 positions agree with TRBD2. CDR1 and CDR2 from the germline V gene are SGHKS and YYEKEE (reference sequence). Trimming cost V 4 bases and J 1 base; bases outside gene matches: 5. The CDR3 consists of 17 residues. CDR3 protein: CASSLGLAGGPQETQYF. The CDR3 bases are TGTGCCAGCAGCCTGGGACTAGCGGGAGGACCCCAAGAGACCCAGTACTTC.

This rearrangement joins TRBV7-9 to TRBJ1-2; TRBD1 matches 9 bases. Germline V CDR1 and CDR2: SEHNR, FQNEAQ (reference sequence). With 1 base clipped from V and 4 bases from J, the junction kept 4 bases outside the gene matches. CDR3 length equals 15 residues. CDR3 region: CASSLGGQGVYGYTF. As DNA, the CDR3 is TGTGCCAGCAGCTTAGGGGGACAGGGCGTCTATGGCTACACCTTC.

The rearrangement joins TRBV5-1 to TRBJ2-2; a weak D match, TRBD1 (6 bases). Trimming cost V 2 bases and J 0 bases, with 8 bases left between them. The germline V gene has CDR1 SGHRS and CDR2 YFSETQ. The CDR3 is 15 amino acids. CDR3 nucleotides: TGCGCCAGCAGCTTACGGACAGCGAACACCGGGGAGCTGTTTTTT. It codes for CASSLRTANTGELFF.